This T cell receptor beta chain was recorded in a study of cytomegalovirus exposure and HLA in healthy donors. With regard to this clone: Antigen specificity is unknown.

Study-level findings and limits: In a later analysis, productive TCRs from donors in an Asian-associated ancestry cluster reportedly carried fewer N-insertions than the cohort mean. Looking again later, the authors saw that most CMV-associated TCR beta chains seemed HLA-restricted.

Vbeta (60) and Jbeta (13) primers were used in the PCR. Using immunoSEQ multiplex PCR, the repertoire was profiled, and TCRdb retains in-frame clones only, with some absent. The sample records some 150,000 clones, 71% being singletons. The germline V gene has CDR1 KGHSH and CDR2 LQKENI. The CDR3 consists of 13 residues. V shed 4 bases, J shed 7 bases, and the junction held 5 bases outside the gene matches. The sequence was collected from a woman in her twenties or thirties in good health and CMV-seronegative. The chain combines TRBV18 with TRBJ1-2; 8 nucleotides match TRBD1. Sequencing input: PBMCs. The CDR3 is CASSRGTGAGYTF. The CDR3 bases are TGTGCCAGCTCACGGGGGACAGGTGCTGGCTACACCTTC.